Described below is a single TCR beta chain sequence and its context. What antigen it recognizes has not been identified. The sample holds no much larger clone one base away, and base qualities are not on file. The receptor library was made with the immunoSEQ multiplex PCR assay. This is the immuneACCESS table as TCRdb keeps it, with only in-frame sequences that have V and J called. A part of the clones is gone; compared with another copy, unresolved V genes explain less than half, and the rest is unexplained. The table for this sample lists about 48,000 clones; 85% to 95% of them were counted only once. Roughly 0.99% of the sample is held by the ten biggest clonotypes. The data belong to a study of T cell changes during pregnancy in multiple sclerosis (dated by TCRdb to between 2018 and 2021). Notes on the research overall: The study examined how the T cell repertoire changed over the course of pregnancy in women with multiple sclerosis.

CDR1 and CDR2 (WNHNN, SYGVQD) derive from the germline V gene (reference sequence). The CDR3 sequence holds 14 residues, the cysteine and phenylalanine included. Here the CDR3 DNA is all that survives: 42 bases in frame from base 1. The germline V end is reduced by 8 bases and the J end by 3 bases; junction bases left unmatched: 6. Specimen: CD4+ T cells from peripheral blood mononuclear cells, collected in the second trimester of pregnancy. This sequence originates from a female donor in good health, enrolled as a control in a pregnancy study. This chain joins TRBV10-1 to TRBJ2-1; the central 8 bases match TRBD2. The bases are TGCGCCAGCGCGGGGGCGGGGGGCTACAATGAGCAGTTCTTC. This codes for CASAGAGGYNEQFF.